One and the same sample provided the 23 T cell receptor beta chains below, sequenced in a study of blood T cells in healthy people across ages. A sample-barcoded 5' primer and a J-beta primer mix were used in a second PCR of about 7 to 12 cycles. TCRdb redid the calling of the 5' RACE reads with MiXCR, one entry per CDR3 protein. This sample yields roughly 1.4 million distinct CDR3 sequences, of which around 59% are seen a single time; about 6.7% belongs to the top ten. Sequencing used blood. Every receptor here comes from a young man in good health.

This clonotype came up a few times. The V and J genes are TRBV6-5 and TRBJ2-3; D might be TRBD1 (6 bases). The V end lost 6 bases, the J end lost 4 bases, and 11 bases lay between the germline ends. CDR1 is MNHEY and CDR2 is SVGAGI in the germline V gene. The CDR3 totals 13 residues. CDR3 nucleotide sequence: TGTGCCAGCAGACCCTCAGGGGCAGATACGCAGTATTTT. It specifies CASRPSGADTQYF.

The CDR3 is CASSSGLSNTGELFF. The CDR3 DNA follows: TGCGCCAGCAGTAGTGGACTATCGAACACCGGGGAGCTGTTTTTT. The chain joins TRBV5-1 to TRBJ2-2, with D possibly matching TRBD2 (6 bases). V gave up 5 bases and J gave up 0 bases, with 11 bases separating them. CDR1 is SGHRS, CDR2 YFSETQ, per germline. The CDR3 length is 15 residues.

The chain has TRBV29-1 and TRBJ2-4; TRBD1 matches at 11 bases. The DNA end is a closer match to TRBJ2-7, so the J assignment may be wrong. The CDR3 has 14 amino acids. The germline CDR1 and CDR2 sequences are SQVTM and ANQGSEA. CDR3: CSAAAGQGVYEQYF. The CDR3 DNA reads as TGCAGCGCCGCCGCGGGACAGGGGGTTTACGAGCAGTACTTC.

The chain uses TRBV7-2 and TRBJ1-1, with TRBD1 matching over 8 bases. This CDR3 has 15 amino acids. The V segment lost 2 bases and the J segment 4 bases; nucleotides outside the gene matches: 6. Per the germline V gene, CDR1 is SGHTA and CDR2 is FQGNSA. The CDR3 loop reads CASSLWTGSGTEAFF. DNA for the CDR3: TGTGCCAGCAGCTTATGGACAGGGTCGGGCACTGAAGCTTTCTTT.

The rearrangement uses TRBV2 and TRBJ1-5; D not resolved. The CDR3 is 16 residues long. Per the germline V gene, CDR1 is SNHLY and CDR2 is FYNNEI. Trimming took off 3 bases at V and 2 bases at J, with 14 bases between the two ends. CDR3 protein: CASSDEYSRGNQPQHF. The CDR3 DNA reads TGTGCCAGCAGTGATGAGTACAGCCGGGGCAATCAGCCCCAGCATTTT. Together with reference TRBV2 and TRBJ1-5, the CDR3 gives the full variable domain: EPEVTQTPSHQVTQMGQEVILRCVPISNHLYFYWYRQILGQKVEFLVSFYNNEISEKSEIFDDQFSVERPDGSNFTLKIRSTKLEDSAMYFCASSDEYSRGNQPQHFGDGTRLSIL.

The V call is TRBV3-1, the J call TRBJ2-5; 9 bases agree with TRBD2. Germline CDR1 and CDR2: LGHDT and YNNKEL (reference sequence). The trim removed 0 bases at V and 1 base at J, leaving 6 bases unmatched. The CDR3 has 17 residues. The CDR3 protein is CASSQEWETSGQETQYF. The CDR3 DNA follows: TGTGCCAGCAGCCAAGAGTGGGAGACTAGCGGCCAAGAGACCCAGTACTTC.

The chain carries TRBV28 and TRBJ2-4, with a weak D call TRBD1 (5 bases). The J call may be incorrect, as the DNA end agrees better with TRBJ2-7. Germline CDR1 and CDR2: MDHEN and SYDVKM. This CDR3 has 19 amino acids. The CDR3: CASSLRTLRARRYTYEQYF. DNA for the CDR3: TGTGCCAGCAGTTTAAGGACCCTCAGGGCCCGACGCTATACCTACGAGCAGTACTTC.

This chain uses TRBV29-1 with TRBJ1-2; D is uncertain. Trimming pared 2 bases from V and 4 bases from J, leaving 11 bases between. The CDR3 sequence is 13 residues long. From germline, CDR1 is SQVTM and CDR2 ANQGSEA. CDR3 nucleotide sequence: TGCAGCGTTGAAACAGCCCGGCCCTATGGCTACACCTTC. Amino acid sequence: CSVETARPYGYTF.

This clonotype was counted between two and nine times. The V call is TRBV29-1, the J call TRBJ2-3; TRBD1 matches at 9 bases. The germline CDR1 and CDR2 sequences are SQVTM and ANQGSEA. After removal of 7 bases from V and 5 bases from J, the junction contained 4 bases not matched to a gene. This CDR3 has 12 residues. The CDR3 coding sequence is TGCAGCGCGACAGGGGGGGTAGATACGCAGTATTTT. Amino acids: CSATGGVDTQYF.

This clonotype was seen a handful of times. The genes are TRBV12-5 and TRBJ1-2; D call uncertain. This CDR3 is 12 amino acids long. In germline, CDR1 is LGHNT, CDR2 FRNRAP. Trimming pared 7 bases from V and 7 bases from J, leaving 13 bases between. CDR3 region: CASAPGGAGYTF. In DNA form, the CDR3 reads TGTGCTAGTGCCCCAGGAGGAGCTGGCTACACCTTC.

As DNA, the CDR3 is TGTGCCAGCAGAACGCTGCGGTTGAGAGGCACTGAAGCTTTCTTT. This sequence encodes CASRTLRLRGTEAFF. The chain is built from TRBV6-2 or TRBV6-3 and TRBJ1-1; D is uncertain. Trimming took 6 bases from V and 4 from J, leaving 18 bases between them. The CDR3 totals 15 residues. Looked up from germline, CDR1 is MNHEY and CDR2 is SVGEGT.

This clonotype was detected a few times. CDR3 in amino acids: CSVTKLPYNEQFF. As DNA, the CDR3 is TGCAGCGTAACGAAGTTGCCCTACAATGAGCAGTTCTTC. The chain is built from TRBV29-1 and TRBJ2-1; D not resolved. Between the trimmed V and J ends, which lost 6 bases and 2 bases, there was a span of 11 bases. Germline CDR1 is SQVTM and CDR2 is ANQGSEA. The CDR3 is 13 residues long.

The V gene is TRBV29-1, the J gene TRBJ2-7; TRBD1 agrees at 12 bases. The CDR3 spans 16 residues. Germline V gene data show CDR1 as SQVTM and CDR2 as ANQGSEA. After removal of 0 bases from V and 3 bases from J, the junction contained 6 bases not matched to a gene. The CDR3 loop reads CSVEDLGDRGRYEQYF. DNA of the CDR3: TGCAGCGTTGAAGATCTGGGGGACAGGGGGCGCTACGAGCAGTACTTC.

The chain links TRBV5-5 to TRBJ2-5, with 7 positions matching TRBD1. With 1 base clipped from V and 4 bases from J, the junction kept 7 bases outside the gene matches. CDR1 SGHKS and CDR2 YYEKEE come from the germline V gene (reference sequence). CDR3 size: 15 residues. CDR3 in amino acids: CASSLLPSGGETQYF. CDR3 DNA sequence: TGTGCCAGCAGCTTGTTGCCGTCAGGGGGAGAGACCCAGTACTTC.

The sample holds a few counts of this clonotype. The J gene is TRBJ2-4, the V gene TRBV7-2; D ambiguous. Gene TRBJ2-7 matches the end of the DNA better, so the J call may be wrong. Per germline, CDR1 SGHTA and CDR2 FQGNSA. The CDR3 loop spans 12 amino acids. This chain's CDR3 is CASSLNGHEQYF. CDR3 nucleotides: TGTGCCAGCAGCCTAAATGGGCACGAGCAGTACTTC.

The chain recombines TRBV6-5 with TRBJ1-1, with 10 bases matching TRBD1. The CDR3 is made up of 15 amino acids. Per the germline V gene, CDR1 is MNHEY and CDR2 is SVGAGI. V dropped 5 bases and J dropped 2; count of bases not matched to a gene: 5. The CDR3 coding sequence is TGTGCCAGCAGTCCCGGGACAGGGGTAAACACTGAAGCTTTCTTT. This gives the protein CASSPGTGVNTEAFF.

The V call is TRBV7-9, the J call TRBJ2-7; 10 nucleotides line up with TRBD1. CDR1 SEHNR and CDR2 FQNEAQ come from the germline V gene (reference sequence). The CDR3 has 16 amino acids. J gave up 0 bases and V 4 bases, and 6 bases lay outside the gene matches. Written as DNA, the CDR3 is TGTGCCAGCAGCTCCCGGACAGGGGGAGCCTCCTACGAGCAGTACTTC. This gives the protein CASSSRTGGASYEQYF.

The CDR3 is CASSASSGLLSETQYF. CDR3 coding DNA: TGTGCCAGCAGTGCGTCTAGCGGGCTTCTGTCAGAGACCCAGTACTTC. This rearrangement joins TRBV6-1 to TRBJ2-4, with TRBD2 matching over 8 bases. The end of the DNA aligns better with TRBJ2-5, so the J call may be wrong. Germline CDR1 MNHNS, CDR2 SASEGT. The CDR3 extends over 16 amino acids.

The rearrangement joins TRBV5-6 to TRBJ2-5, with 7 bases matching TRBD2. J gave up 3 bases and V 4 bases, and 12 bases lay outside the gene matches. Germline loops: CDR1 SGHDT, CDR2 YYEEEE. The CDR3 spans 16 residues. The CDR3 sequence is CASSPDISAGEETQYF. Here the CDR3 DNA reads TGTGCCAGCAGCCCTGACATTAGTGCGGGGGAAGAGACCCAGTACTTC.

The genes are TRBV10-3 and TRBJ2-1; D may be TRBD2 (6 bases). Per germline, CDR1 ENHRY and CDR2 SYGVKD. V was pared by 4 bases and J by 12 bases, with 13 bases between. The CDR3 extends over 12 amino acids. The CDR3 nucleotides are TGTGCCATCAGTGGGACGGGAGCTGGGCAGTTCTTC. Its protein product is CAISGTGAGQFF.

The chain recombines TRBV12-3 or TRBV12-4 with TRBJ2-3; maybe TRBD2 (5 bases). CDR3 size: 17 residues. Trimming took off 1 base at V and 0 bases at J, with 14 bases between the two ends. The CDR3 DNA reads TGTGCCAGCAGTTTAGGATCGGGGTCCGCGAGCACAGATACGCAGTATTTT. This codes for CASSLGSGSASTDTQYF.

The chain recombines TRBV4-1 with TRBJ2-5, with 8 bases that match TRBD2. Germline values: CDR1 MGHRA, CDR2 YSYEKL. J lost 2 bases, V lost 1 base, and 6 bases had no gene match. The CDR3 consists of 16 residues. As DNA, the CDR3 is TGCGCCAGCAGCCAAGTGTACGGGAGGGATCAAGAGACCCAGTACTTC. Translation gives CASSQVYGRDQETQYF.

There are a few counts of this clonotype. The chain carries TRBV25-1 and TRBJ2-7; possibly TRBD1 for D (5 bases). This CDR3 is 13 amino acids long. CDR1 and CDR2 (germline): MGHDK, SYGVNS. V was clipped by 4 bases and J by 3 bases, with 10 bases between them. Written as DNA, the CDR3 is TGTGCCAGCAGTGGCCGCGGACACTACGAGCAGTACTTC. Amino acid sequence: CASSGRGHYEQYF.